Below, 6 T cell receptor beta chains from the same sample are listed, as sequenced in a study of blood T cells in healthy people across ages. For the second PCR, which ran for about 6 to 11 cycles, a sample-barcoded 5' primer and a J-beta primer mix were used. MiXCR, run by TCRdb on the 5' RACE reads, gives a single entry per CDR3 protein. The data hold 1,800,000 or so distinct CDR3 sequences, with about 39% observed a single time. The sequenced material came from blood. The origin of the receptors is a human donor in good health.

The rearrangement links TRBV9 to TRBJ2-5, with D perhaps being TRBD1 or TRBD2 (5 bases each). From germline, CDR1 is SGDLS and CDR2 YYNGEE. Deletions cut 0 bases from V and 2 bases from J, with 14 bases between. The CDR3 is 16 amino acids. In DNA, the CDR3 is TGTGCCAGCAGCGTAGTCGGGGCCGGAGGTCAAGAGACCCAGTACTTC. Its translation is CASSVVGAGGQETQYF.

CDR3 region: CASSPDRGMYNEQFF. The CDR3 nucleotides read TGTGCCAGCAGCCCAGACAGGGGGATGTACAATGAGCAGTTCTTC. This chain uses TRBV9 with TRBJ2-1, with TRBD1 matching over 9 bases. CDR1 SGDLS and CDR2 YYNGEE come from the germline V gene. The CDR3 totals 15 residues. V gave up 4 bases and J gave up 4 bases; unmatched junction bases: 6.

The chain is built from TRBV5-1 and TRBJ2-7; 7 nucleotides align to TRBD1. The CDR3 spans 16 residues. The V segment lost 0 bases and the J segment 1 base; nucleotides outside the gene matches: 7. Germline loops: CDR1 SGHRS, CDR2 YFSETQ. The chain's CDR3 is CASSLVAHRGSYEQYF. The CDR3 DNA reads as TGCGCCAGCAGCTTGGTGGCACACAGGGGATCCTACGAGCAGTACTTC.

The V and J genes are TRBV4-3 and TRBJ2-7, with 7 bases fitting TRBD2. J was trimmed by 2 bases and V by 0 bases; bases with no gene match: 10. The CDR3 is 17 amino acids. Per germline, CDR1 LGHNA and CDR2 YSLEER. The CDR3 coding sequence is TGCGCCAGCAGCCAAGATAGGGAGGGCATGACAGCCTACGAGCAGTACTTC. Translated, it gives CASSQDREGMTAYEQYF.

This clonotype was observed a few times. The chain employs TRBV4-2 and TRBJ2-1, with TRBD2 identical over 8 bases. This CDR3 has 14 residues. Germline V gene data show CDR1 as LGHNA and CDR2 as YNFKEQ. J lost 8 bases, V lost 3 bases, and 6 bases had no gene match. The CDR3 loop is CASSQASGGYEQFF. In DNA form, the CDR3 reads TGTGCCAGCAGCCAGGCCAGCGGGGGTTATGAGCAGTTCTTC.

The genes are TRBV5-1 and TRBJ2-2; a weak D match, TRBD2 (5 bases). CDR3 size: 14 residues. The germline V gene has CDR1 SGHRS and CDR2 YFSETQ. Trimming took off 5 bases at V and 6 bases at J, with 14 bases between the two ends. The CDR3 sequence: CASSGLLRPGELFF. For the CDR3, the DNA is TGCGCCAGCAGTGGACTTCTACGGCCCGGGGAGCTGTTTTTT.